These T cell receptor beta chains were read from a single sample in a study of CD8 T cells in Susac syndrome. TCRdb re-analysed the immunoSEQ multiplex PCR reads in MiXCR, keeping a single row per CDR3 protein. This table holds around 200,000 distinct CDR3 sequences, roughly 94% found once. The sample was CD4+ T cells from PBMCs. The receptor source for this set is a human donor with Susac syndrome. Both conserved end residues are part of each CDR3. D genes are given only for firm matches. Only some rows state a clone size, as once, few, many or a class for expanded clones.

TRBV7-2	TRBJ2-4	once	TRBD2	TGTGCCAGCAGCTTAATGGGGACTACCCGTGGCATTCAGTACTTC	CASSLMGTTRGIQYF
TRBV4-1	TRBJ2-1	-	TRBD1	TGCGCCAGCAGCCGGACAGGGGCCAATGAGCAGTTCTTC	CASSRTGANEQFF
TRBV30	TRBJ2-3	few	TRBD2	TGTGCCTGGAGTGTACCTGGGGGGGGCACAGATACGCAGTATTTT	CAWSVPGGGTDTQYF
TRBV4-3	TRBJ1-2	-	-	TGCGCCAGCAGCCAAGAGGGTGGACGCCGATTGGGCTACACCTTC	CASSQEGGRRLGYTF
TRBV3-1	TRBJ2-7	-	-	TGTGCCAGCAGCACTAAAATTATGGGACACACCTCCTACGAGCAGTACTTC	CASSTKIMGHTSYEQYF
TRBV5-1	TRBJ2-7	-	-	TGCGCCAGCAGCTTGGAGGGCCTAGCCCCACGCGAGCAGTACTTC	CASSLEGLAPREQYF
TRBV6-2/TRBV6-3	TRBJ2-3	-	TRBD2	TGTGCCAGCAGCCCCAACACCAGGACTAGCGGGACCACAGATACGCAGTATTTT	CASSPNTRTSGTTDTQYF
TRBV3-1	TRBJ1-1	-	TRBD1	TGTGCCAGCAGCCCCTCTATATTGACAGGGTTGGTAGCTTTCTTT	CASSPSILTGLVAFF
TRBV20-1	TRBJ1-1	-	-	TGCAGTGCTAGATACACGACGAACACTGAAGCTTTCTTT	CSARYTTNTEAFF
TRBV7-9	TRBJ2-2	-	-	TGTGCCAGCAGCGATACCACGAACACCGGGGAGCTGTTTTTT	CASSDTTNTGELFF
TRBV4-2	TRBJ1-2	-	-	TGTGCCAGCAGCCAAGATACAGGGCAGGGCTACACCTTC	CASSQDTGQGYTF
TRBV30	TRBJ1-5	-	-	TGTGCCTGGAGCCTTGGAAGCAATCAGCCCCAGCATTTT	CAWSLGSNQPQHF
TRBV12-3/TRBV12-4	TRBJ1-5	-	-	TGTGCCAGCAGCCCGGGGAGGGAGAGATCGCCCCAGCATTTT	CASSPGRERSPQHF
TRBV20-1	TRBJ2-1	-	-	TGCAGTGCTAGAGAGGATGAGGGGGGATACAATGAGCAGTTCTTC	CSAREDEGGYNEQFF
TRBV21-1	TRBJ2-1	-	-	TGTGCCAGCAGCAAAGGGACTAACAAGCAGTTCTTC	CASSKGTNKQFF
TRBV5-1	TRBJ1-2	-	-	TGCGCCAGCAGTAAGGCAGGGGCGGATGGCTACACCTTC	CASSKAGADGYTF
TRBV25-1	TRBJ2-5	-	-	TGTGCCAGCAGTAGGGGAGCGACGGAGACCCAGTACTTC	CASSRGATETQYF
TRBV6-6	TRBJ1-2	-	TRBD1	TGTGCCAGCAGTACAGACAGGGACCTTAACTATGGCTACACCTTC	CASSTDRDLNYGYTF
TRBV7-2	TRBJ1-2	-	TRBD1	TGTGCCAGCAGCTTCGGACAGGGGGCTAATGGCTACACCTTC	CASSFGQGANGYTF
TRBV7-2	TRBJ2-1	-	TRBD2	TGTGCCAGCAGCCCAATAGCGGGAGTGAGCGATGAGCAGTTCTTC	CASSPIAGVSDEQFF
TRBV3-1	TRBJ2-1	-	-	TGTGCCAGCAGCCAGTCGGGTGGGGATGAGCAGTTCTTC	CASSQSGGDEQFF
TRBV6-6	TRBJ2-1	-	-	TGTGCCAGCAGTTACGTGTCTGCATACAATGAGCAGTTCTTC	CASSYVSAYNEQFF